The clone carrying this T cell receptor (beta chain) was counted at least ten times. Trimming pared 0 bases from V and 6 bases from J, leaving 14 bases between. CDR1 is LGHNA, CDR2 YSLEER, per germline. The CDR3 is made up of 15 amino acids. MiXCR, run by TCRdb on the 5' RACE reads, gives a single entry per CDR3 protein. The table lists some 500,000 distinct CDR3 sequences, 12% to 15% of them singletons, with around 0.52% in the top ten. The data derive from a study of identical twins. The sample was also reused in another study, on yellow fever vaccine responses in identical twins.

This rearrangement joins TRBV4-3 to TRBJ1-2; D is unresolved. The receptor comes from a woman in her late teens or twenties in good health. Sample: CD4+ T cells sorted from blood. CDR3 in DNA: TGCGCCAGCAGCCAAGATGCCGAGCTTGGGGATGGCTACACCTTC. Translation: CASSQDAELGDGYTF.